This T cell receptor (beta chain) was obtained from a study of blood T cell repertoires in COVID-19. Across the study: Specimens from acute and convalescent COVID-19 originated in the United States, Italy and Spain. The analysed material was cDNA or gDNA that came from T cells, B-cell-depleted T cells, or PBMCs.

In the original workflow: Cell counts per sample came from amplifying reference gene primers. The data were produced by immunoSEQ multiplex PCR, yet TCRdb's version contains in-frame clones alone and is incomplete. That table gives V, J and clone size, and the DNA gave D and trimming. The profile shows 110,000 to 150,000 clones, 75% to 90% of them singletons. Germline values: CDR1 LGHNA, CDR2 YSLEER. This CDR3 comprises 14 residues. V lost 4 bases and J lost 3; bases outside the gene matches: 5. The genes are TRBV4-3 and TRBJ2-7, with 8 positions matching TRBD2. The sequence was obtained from a woman aged 60-75 years with active COVID-19. The sample comprised peripheral blood. The CDR3 sequence is CASSLGAGDYEQYF. For the CDR3, the DNA is TGCGCCAGCAGCCTGGGAGCGGGGGACTACGAGCAGTACTTC.